Listed below are T cell receptor beta chains from one sample, sequenced in a study of cytomegalovirus exposure and HLA in healthy donors. The repertoire was sequenced with immunoSEQ multiplex PCR; TCRdb's copy has only in-frame clones and lacks some. Of approximately 130,000 clones in the sample, over 60% were seen once. What was sequenced was PBMCs. The receptors stem from a female donor in good health and CMV-seropositive. CDR3s include the opening cysteine and the closing phenylalanine or tryptophan. Fields, in order: clone size, D gene, V gene, J gene, CDR3 DNA, CDR3 protein. D genes are given only for firm matches. Clone size is shown for a subset of rows, as once, few, many or a class of expanded clone.

>.|.|TRBV5-4|TRBJ1-2
TGTGCCAGCAGCTTGGAGAGCTATGGCTACACCTTC
CASSLESYGYTF
>.|TRBD2|TRBV2|TRBJ2-7
TGTGCCAGCAGACCGGGACTAGCGGGGGGAGGTCGCGAGCAGTACTTC
CASRPGLAGGGREQYF
>.|.|TRBV6-1|TRBJ1-1
TGTGCCAGCAGTGCAGGCATAGGGGGTGAAGCTTTCTTT
CASSAGIGGEAFF
>.|.|TRBV10-1|TRBJ1-6
TGCGCCAGCAGTGAGGTCCGTGATTCACCCCTCCACTTT
CASSEVRDSPLHF
>.|TRBD1|TRBV10-2|TRBJ1-1
TGCGCCAGCGATCCTACAGGGGGAGGAATGAACACTGAAGCTTTCTTT
CASDPTGGGMNTEAFF
>.|.|TRBV7-2|TRBJ2-1
TGTGCCAGCAGCTTAGTCCTAGCAAGCCATGAGCAGTTCTTC
CASSLVLASHEQFF
>.|.|TRBV19|TRBJ2-7
TGTGCCAGTAGGATTCACGGGAGACCCGGCTACGAGCAGTACTTC
CASRIHGRPGYEQYF
>.|.|TRBV6-5|TRBJ2-7
TGTGCCAGCAGTTACGGCGGGCGAACCTACGAGCAGTACTTC
CASSYGGRTYEQYF
>.|TRBD2|TRBV7-2|TRBJ2-7
TGTGCCAGCAGCTCCTCAATAGCGGGATTAGAGCAGTACTTC
CASSSSIAGLEQYF
>.|.|TRBV5-6|TRBJ2-7
TGTGCCAGCAGCTCCCCTACAGCATTTAGCTCCTACGAGCAGTACTTC
CASSSPTAFSSYEQYF
>.|.|TRBV30|TRBJ2-2
TGTGCCTGGAAGCAGGGCGCCGGGGAGCTGTTTTTT
CAWKQGAGELFF
>.|.|TRBV18|TRBJ1-4
TGTGCCAGCTCATCCCAGGGGCCAACTAATGAAAAACTGTTTTTT
CASSSQGPTNEKLFF
>.|.|TRBV4-1|TRBJ2-5
TGCGCCAGCAGCACCAACAGGGTACTCCAAGAGACCCAGTACTTC
CASSTNRVLQETQYF
>.|TRBD1|TRBV5-4|TRBJ2-5
TGTGCCAGCAGCTTGGACAGGGGGGCGAAGGAGACCCAGTACTTC
CASSLDRGAKETQYF
>few|.|TRBV4-1|TRBJ1-2
TGCGCCAGCAGCCAAAAGGCCGACGACAGCTACCCTAACTATGGCTACACCTTC
CASSQKADDSYPNYGYTF
>.|TRBD2|TRBV4-1|TRBJ2-3
TGCGCCAGCAGCCAAGGCCCAGGACTAGCGGACACAGATACGCAGTATTTT
CASSQGPGLADTDTQYF
>.|TRBD1|TRBV28|TRBJ1-5
TGTGCCAGCAGTCTAGCAGGGACAGGGTTTCAGCCCCAGCATTTT
CASSLAGTGFQPQHF
>.|TRBD1|TRBV6-5|TRBJ1-1
TGTGCCAGCAGTTACGGACAGGGGGTCTCGAACACTGAAGCTTTCTTT
CASSYGQGVSNTEAFF
>few|.|TRBV21-1|TRBJ1-2
TGTGCCAGCACCAAAAGGGGGGGCAAAAACTATGGCTACACCTTC
CASTKRGGKNYGYTF
>.|TRBD1|TRBV19|TRBJ1-1
TGTGCCAGCAGGAGGGGGCGAGGAGACATGAACACTGAAGCTTTCTTT
CASRRGRGDMNTEAFF
>.|.|TRBV5-5|TRBJ2-6
TGTGCCAGCAGCTTGCGGCAGGGTAAGGGTGGGGCCAACGTCCTGACTTTC
CASSLRQGKGGANVLTF
>.|TRBD2|TRBV5-4|TRBJ2-1
TGTGCCAGCAGCTCCCTGGGGAGCGGGGAGCCTTACAATGAGCAGTTCTTC
CASSSLGSGEPYNEQFF
>.|TRBD2|TRBV4-2|TRBJ2-3
TGTGCCAGCAGCCAGTCCAGCGGGGGGGCCACAGATACGCAGTATTTT
CASSQSSGGATDTQYF
>.|.|TRBV5-1|TRBJ1-4
TGCGCCAGCAGCTTGTTGGGTAGCCTTAATGAAAAACTGTTTTTT
CASSLLGSLNEKLFF
>.|.|TRBV29-1|TRBJ1-1
TGCAGCGTTGTCGACTGGGGCGCTGAAGCTTTCTTT
CSVVDWGAEAFF
>.|TRBD1|TRBV6-5|TRBJ2-7
TGTGCCAGCATTCCGGGACAGGGAATTTCCTACGAGCAGTACTTC
CASIPGQGISYEQYF
>.|.|TRBV11-2|TRBJ1-1
TGTGCCAGCAGCTTAGGTGAGGAAGCTTTCTTT
CASSLGEEAFF
>.|.|TRBV7-9|TRBJ2-7
TGTGCCAGCAGCTTAGGTCTCTCCGCCTACGAGCAGTACTTC
CASSLGLSAYEQYF
>.|.|TRBV5-5|TRBJ2-7
TGTGCCAGCCGGACCGGGAGCAGGGTCGACGAGCAGTACTTC
CASRTGSRVDEQYF
>.|TRBD2|TRBV5-4|TRBJ2-7
TGTGCCAGCAGCTTCAGGGTAGCGGGAGGGCGGTCCTACGAGCAGTACTTC
CASSFRVAGGRSYEQYF
>few|.|TRBV5-1|TRBJ2-1
TGCGCCAGCAGCTTGGGGGGGGTAAACAATGAGCAGTTCTTC
CASSLGGVNNEQFF
>.|.|TRBV7-2|TRBJ2-5
TGTGCCAGCAGCCCCTCTAGGCTATTCCAAGAGACCCAGTACTTC
CASSPSRLFQETQYF
>.|.|TRBV7-2|TRBJ2-2
TGTGCCAGCAGCAATAGGGGTGTAAACACCGGGGAGCTGTTTTTT
CASSNRGVNTGELFF
>.|TRBD1|TRBV28|TRBJ2-4
TGTGCCAGCAGTGACAGGGGGCAAGCCAAAAACATTCAGTACTTC
CASSDRGQAKNIQYF
>few|TRBD2|TRBV27|TRBJ2-7
TGTGCCAGCAGTTTATTTAGCGGGACGTACGAGCAGTACTTC
CASSLFSGTYEQYF
>.|.|TRBV19|TRBJ1-5
TGTGCCAGTAAGGAAACGGGAGGGTTGGGATATCAGCCCCAGCATTTT
CASKETGGLGYQPQHF
>few|.|TRBV7-3|TRBJ2-1
TGTGCCAGCAGCGGTCAGGGGGGCGGGAATGAGCAGTTCTTC
CASSGQGGGNEQFF
>.|TRBD2|TRBV2|TRBJ2-5
TGTGCCAGCAGTCAGCGGGGGCCCCTGGAGACCCAGTACTTC
CASSQRGPLETQYF
>few|.|TRBV6-5|TRBJ2-5
TGTGCCAGCAGTACATCCTGGGGCAAAGAGACCCAGTACTTC
CASSTSWGKETQYF
>.|TRBD1|TRBV28|TRBJ1-6
TGTGCCAGCAGTGCAACAGGGGGCTATAATTCACCCCTCCACTTT
CASSATGGYNSPLHF
>.|TRBD2|TRBV11-2|TRBJ2-1
TGTGCCAGCAGCGTTAGGGCGGGAGGGCCATATGATGAGCAGTTCTTC
CASSVRAGGPYDEQFF
>.|.|TRBV6-1|TRBJ2-3
TGTGCCAGCAGTAGGTCAGCGGCTAGCACAGATACGCAGTATTTT
CASSRSAASTDTQYF
>.|TRBD2|TRBV2|TRBJ2-1
TGTGCCGGTCAGGAGCGGGAGTGGAATGAGCAGTTCTTC
CAGQEREWNEQFF
>once|.|TRBV11-2|TRBJ1-2
TGTGCCAGCAGCGGCAGGGGCTATGGCTACACCTTC
CASSGRGYGYTF
>few|.|TRBV9|TRBJ1-3
TGTGCCAGCAGCGGCACAGGCTCTGGAAACACCATATATTTT
CASSGTGSGNTIYF